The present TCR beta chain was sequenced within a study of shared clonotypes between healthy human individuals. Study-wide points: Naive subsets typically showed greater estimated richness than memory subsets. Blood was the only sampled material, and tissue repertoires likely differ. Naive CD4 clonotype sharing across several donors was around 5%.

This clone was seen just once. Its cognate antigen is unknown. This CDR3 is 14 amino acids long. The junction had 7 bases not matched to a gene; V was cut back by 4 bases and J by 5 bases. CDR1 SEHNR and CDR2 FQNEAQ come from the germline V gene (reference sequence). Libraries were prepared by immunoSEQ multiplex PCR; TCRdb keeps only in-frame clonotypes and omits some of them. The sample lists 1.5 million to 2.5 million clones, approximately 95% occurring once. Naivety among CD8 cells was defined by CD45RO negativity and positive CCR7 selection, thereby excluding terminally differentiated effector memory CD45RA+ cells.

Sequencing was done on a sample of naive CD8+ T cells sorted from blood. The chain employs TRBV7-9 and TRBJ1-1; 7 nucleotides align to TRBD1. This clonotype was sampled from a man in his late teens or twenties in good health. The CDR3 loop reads CASSSLQGKTEAFF. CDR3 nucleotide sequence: TGTGCCAGCAGCTCTTTACAGGGGAAAACTGAAGCTTTCTTT.